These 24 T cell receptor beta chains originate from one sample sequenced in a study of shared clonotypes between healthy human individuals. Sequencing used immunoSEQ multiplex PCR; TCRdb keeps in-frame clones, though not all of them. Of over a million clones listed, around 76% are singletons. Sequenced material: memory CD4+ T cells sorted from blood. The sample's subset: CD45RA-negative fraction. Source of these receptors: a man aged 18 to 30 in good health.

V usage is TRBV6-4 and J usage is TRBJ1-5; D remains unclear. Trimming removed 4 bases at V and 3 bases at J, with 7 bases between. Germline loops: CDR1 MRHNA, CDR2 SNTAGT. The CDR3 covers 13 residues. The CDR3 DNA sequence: TGTGCCAGCAGTGTTGGTAACAATCAGCCCCAGCATTTT. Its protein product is CASSVGNNQPQHF.

In nucleotides, the CDR3 is TGTGCCTGGAGATTACAGGGGGCCCGGAACACCGGGGAGCTGTTTTTT. Amino acids: CAWRLQGARNTGELFF. The rearrangement joins TRBV30 to TRBJ2-2; 9 nucleotides match TRBD1. CDR1 and CDR2 (germline): GTSNPN, SVGIG (reference sequence). The CDR3 sequence is 16 residues long. V dropped 3 bases and J dropped 1; count of bases not matched to a gene: 6.

The CDR3 coding sequence is TGTGCCAGCAGTGACAGGGCCACTAATGAAAAACTGTTTTTT. It is translated as CASSDRATNEKLFF. V and J are TRBV7-9 and TRBJ1-4; 7 bases are a match to TRBD1. The CDR3 runs 14 residues. The germline CDR1 and CDR2 sequences are SEHNR and FQNEAQ (reference sequence). Losses at the gene ends were 6 bases for V and 2 bases for J; bases not matched to a gene: 3. Combining the CDR3 with reference TRBV7-9 and TRBJ1-4 gives the whole variable domain DTGVSQNPRHKITKRGQNVTFRCDPISEHNRLYWYRQTLGQGPEFLTYFQNEAQLEKSRLLSDRFSAERPKGSFSTLEIQRTEQGDSAMYLCASSDRATNEKLFFGSGTQLSVL.

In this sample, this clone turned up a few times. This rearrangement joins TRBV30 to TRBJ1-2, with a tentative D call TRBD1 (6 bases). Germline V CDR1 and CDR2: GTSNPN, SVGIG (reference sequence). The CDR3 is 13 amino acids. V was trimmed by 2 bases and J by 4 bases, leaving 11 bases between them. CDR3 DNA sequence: TGTGCCTGGAGTATGGGGGGCACCTATGGCTACACCTTC. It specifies CAWSMGGTYGYTF.

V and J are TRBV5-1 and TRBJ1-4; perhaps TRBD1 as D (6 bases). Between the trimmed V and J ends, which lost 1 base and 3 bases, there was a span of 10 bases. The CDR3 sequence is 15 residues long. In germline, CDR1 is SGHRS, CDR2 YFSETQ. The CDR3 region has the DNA TGCGCCAGCAGCTTGCGGGGGCCGGCTAATGAAAAACTGTTTTTT. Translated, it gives CASSLRGPANEKLFF.

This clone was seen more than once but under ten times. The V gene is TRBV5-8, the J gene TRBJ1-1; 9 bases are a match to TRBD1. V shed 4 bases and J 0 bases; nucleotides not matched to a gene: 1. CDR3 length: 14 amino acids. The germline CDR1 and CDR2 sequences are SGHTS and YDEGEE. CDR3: CASSRTGVNTEAFF. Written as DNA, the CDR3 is TGTGCCAGCAGCCGGACAGGGGTGAACACTGAAGCTTTCTTT.

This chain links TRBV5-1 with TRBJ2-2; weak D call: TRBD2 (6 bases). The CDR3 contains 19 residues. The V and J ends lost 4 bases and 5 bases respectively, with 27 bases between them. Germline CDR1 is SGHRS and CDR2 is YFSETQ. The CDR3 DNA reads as TGCGCCAGCAGCCCGCTCGGGACTGGGGCGAAAGAACGAACCGGGGAGCTGTTTTTT. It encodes CASSPLGTGAKERTGELFF.

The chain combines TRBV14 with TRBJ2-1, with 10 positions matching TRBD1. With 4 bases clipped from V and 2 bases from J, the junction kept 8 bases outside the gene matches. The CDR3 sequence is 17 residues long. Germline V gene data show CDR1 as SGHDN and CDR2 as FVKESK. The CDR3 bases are TGTGCCAGCAGCCGATATGCCGGGACAGGGGCCTACAATGAGCAGTTCTTC. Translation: CASSRYAGTGAYNEQFF.

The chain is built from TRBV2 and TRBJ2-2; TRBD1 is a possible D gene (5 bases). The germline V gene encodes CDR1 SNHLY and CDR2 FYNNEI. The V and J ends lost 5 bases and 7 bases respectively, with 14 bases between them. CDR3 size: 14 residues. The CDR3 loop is CASSSGPPGGELFF. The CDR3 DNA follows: TGTGCCAGCAGTTCAGGGCCTCCAGGCGGGGAGCTGTTTTTT.

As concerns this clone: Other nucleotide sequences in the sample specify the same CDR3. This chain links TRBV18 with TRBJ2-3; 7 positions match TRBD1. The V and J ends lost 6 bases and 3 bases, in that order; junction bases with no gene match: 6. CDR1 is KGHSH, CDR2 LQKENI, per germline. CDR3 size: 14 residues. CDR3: CASSPTGVTDTQYF. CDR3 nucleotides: TGTGCCAGCTCGCCCACAGGGGTGACAGATACGCAGTATTTT.

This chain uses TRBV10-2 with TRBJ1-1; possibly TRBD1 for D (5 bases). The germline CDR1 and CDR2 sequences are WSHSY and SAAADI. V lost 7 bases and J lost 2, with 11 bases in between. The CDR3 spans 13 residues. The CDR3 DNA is TGCGCCAGCACCCTTGGGGGAAACACTGAAGCTTTCTTT. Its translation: CASTLGGNTEAFF.

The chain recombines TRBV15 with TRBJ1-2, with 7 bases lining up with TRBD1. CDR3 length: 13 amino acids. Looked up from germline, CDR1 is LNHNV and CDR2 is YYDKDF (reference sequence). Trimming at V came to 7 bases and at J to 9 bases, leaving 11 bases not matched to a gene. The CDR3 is CATTGTADDSYTF. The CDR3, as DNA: TGTGCCACCACCGGGACAGCGGACGATAGCTACACCTTC.

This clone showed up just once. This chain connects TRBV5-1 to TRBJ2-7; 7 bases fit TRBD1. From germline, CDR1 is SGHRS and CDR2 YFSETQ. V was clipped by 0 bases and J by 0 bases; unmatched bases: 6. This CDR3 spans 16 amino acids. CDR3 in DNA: TGCGCCAGCAGCTTGGCCGAGGGGGCGAGCTCCTACGAGCAGTACTTC. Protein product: CASSLAEGASSYEQYF.

DNA for the CDR3: TGTGCCAGCAGCTTGGCTAGGGACCGGGGCGAGCAGTACTTC. Translation gives CASSLARDRGEQYF. V is TRBV5-6 and J is TRBJ2-5; TRBD1 or TRBD2 may be the D gene (5 bases each). The better agreement between TRBJ2-7 and the DNA end casts doubt on the J call. CDR1 and CDR2 (germline): SGHDT, YYEEEE. The CDR3 extends over 14 amino acids.

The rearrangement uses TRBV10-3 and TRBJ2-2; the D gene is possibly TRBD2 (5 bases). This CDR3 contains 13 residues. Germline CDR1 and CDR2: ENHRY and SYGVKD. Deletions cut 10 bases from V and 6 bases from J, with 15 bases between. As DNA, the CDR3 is TGTGCCACCCACGAATCTAGCTCCGGGGAGCTGTTTTTT. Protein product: CATHESSSGELFF.

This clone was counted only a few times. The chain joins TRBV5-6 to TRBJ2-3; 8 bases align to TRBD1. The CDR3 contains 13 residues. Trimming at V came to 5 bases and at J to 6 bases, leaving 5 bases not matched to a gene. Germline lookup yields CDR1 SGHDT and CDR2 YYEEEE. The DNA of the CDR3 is TGTGCCAGCAGTTCTGACAGGGGCGATACGCAGTATTTT. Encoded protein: CASSSDRGDTQYF.

In DNA form, the CDR3 reads TGTGCCAGCAGCTTAGATCAGGGGAGTGTAGATACGCAGTATTTT. Protein sequence: CASSLDQGSVDTQYF. The chain employs TRBV7-2 and TRBJ2-3, with TRBD1 as a possible D gene (6 bases). Germline V lookup: CDR1 SGHTA, CDR2 FQGNSA. Between the trimmed V and J ends, which lost 1 base and 5 bases, there was a span of 13 bases. CDR3 length equals 15 residues.

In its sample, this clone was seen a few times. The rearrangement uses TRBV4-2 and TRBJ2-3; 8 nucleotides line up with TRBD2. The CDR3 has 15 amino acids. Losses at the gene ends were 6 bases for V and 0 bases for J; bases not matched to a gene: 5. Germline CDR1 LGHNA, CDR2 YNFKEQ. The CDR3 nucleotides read TGTGCCAGCAGTCGCGGGGGGACTAGCACAGATACGCAGTATTTT. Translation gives CASSRGGTSTDTQYF.

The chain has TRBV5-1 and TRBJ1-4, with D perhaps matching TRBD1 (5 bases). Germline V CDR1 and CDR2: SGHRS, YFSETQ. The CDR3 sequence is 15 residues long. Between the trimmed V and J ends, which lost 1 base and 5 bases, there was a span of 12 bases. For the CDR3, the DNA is TGCGCCAGCAGCTTGATGTCAGGGAGAAATGAAAAACTGTTTTTT. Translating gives CASSLMSGRNEKLFF.

The CDR3 spells CASSAGGQDNQPQHF. As DNA, the CDR3 is TGTGCCAGCAGCGCAGGGGGCCAGGACAATCAGCCCCAGCATTTT. The chain carries TRBV9 and TRBJ1-5; 8 bases are shared with TRBD1. Losses at the gene ends were 3 bases for V and 3 bases for J; bases not matched to a gene: 5. CDR1 and CDR2 (germline): SGDLS, YYNGEE. This CDR3 has 15 residues. The whole variable domain, remainder taken from reference TRBV9 and TRBJ1-5, is DSGVTQTPKHLITATGQRVTLRCSPRSGDLSVYWYQQSLDQGLQFLIQYYNGEERAKGNILERFSAQQFPDLHSELNLSSLELGDSALYFCASSAGGQDNQPQHFGDGTRLSIL.

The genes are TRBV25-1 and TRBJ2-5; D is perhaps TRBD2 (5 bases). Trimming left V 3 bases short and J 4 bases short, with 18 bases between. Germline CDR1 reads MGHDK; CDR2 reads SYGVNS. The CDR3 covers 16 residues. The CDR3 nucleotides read TGTGCCAGCAGTGATACCCGGACCCTAGGAGGAGAGACCCAGTACTTC. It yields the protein CASSDTRTLGGETQYF.

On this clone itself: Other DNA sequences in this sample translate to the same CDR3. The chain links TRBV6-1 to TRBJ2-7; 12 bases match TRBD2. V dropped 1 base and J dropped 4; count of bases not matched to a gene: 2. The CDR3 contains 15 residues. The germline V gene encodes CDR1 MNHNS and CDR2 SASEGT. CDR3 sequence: CASSEGLAGVYEQYF. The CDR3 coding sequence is TGTGCCAGCAGTGAAGGACTAGCGGGAGTTTACGAGCAGTACTTC.

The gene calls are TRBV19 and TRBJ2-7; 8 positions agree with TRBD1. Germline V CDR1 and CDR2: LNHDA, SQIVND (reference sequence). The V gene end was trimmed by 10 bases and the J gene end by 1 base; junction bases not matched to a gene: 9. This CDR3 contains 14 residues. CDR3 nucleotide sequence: TGTGCCACCCGAGAGGACAGGGCTTCCTACGAGCAGTACTTC. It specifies CATREDRASYEQYF.

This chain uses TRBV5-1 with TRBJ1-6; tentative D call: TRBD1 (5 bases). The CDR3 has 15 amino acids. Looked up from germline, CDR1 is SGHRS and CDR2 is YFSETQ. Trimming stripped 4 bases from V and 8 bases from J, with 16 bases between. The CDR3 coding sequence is TGCGCCAGCAGCCCCGCTGGGCAGGGTGATTCACCCCTCCACTTT. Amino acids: CASSPAGQGDSPLHF.